The rows below give T cell receptor beta chains drawn from one sample of a study of blood T cell repertoires in COVID-19. The protocol was immunoSEQ multiplex PCR, while the TCRdb copy is restricted to in-frame clones and leaves out a portion. The table shows 35,000 or so clones, with over 75% occurring only once. Sequences were obtained from peripheral blood. Source of these receptors: an elderly man with active or convalescent COVID-19. CDR3s include the opening cysteine and the closing phenylalanine or tryptophan. A D gene is named only where the DNA matches it firmly. Some rows mark clone size as missing; the rest say once, few, many or name a class of expanded clone.

clone_size d_call j_call v_call cdr3_aa cdr3_nt
few NA TRBJ2-3 TRBV9 CASSVYHRVQSTDTQYF TGTGCCAGCAGCGTTTACCACAGGGTACAGAGCACAGATACGCAGTATTTT
NA TRBD1 TRBJ2-7 TRBV4-3 CASSQASGTATYEQYF TGCGCCAGCAGCCAAGCCTCCGGGACAGCGACCTACGAGCAGTACTTC
NA NA TRBJ1-6 TRBV7-9 CASSLASVDSPLHF TGTGCCAGCAGCTTAGCGTCAGTTGATTCACCCCTCCACTTT
NA TRBD1 TRBJ2-7 TRBV6-2/TRBV6-3 CASSWDRGSYEQYF TGTGCCAGCAGTTGGGACAGGGGTTCCTACGAGCAGTACTTC
NA TRBD1 TRBJ2-3 TRBV7-9 CASSPGTGEVDTQYF TGTGCCAGCAGCCCTGGGACAGGGGAGGTGGATACGCAGTATTTT
NA TRBD1 TRBJ2-1 TRBV5-5 CASSSTGADQGYNEQFF TGTGCCAGCAGCTCCACAGGGGCAGACCAGGGATACAATGAGCAGTTCTTC
NA NA TRBJ1-1 TRBV7-2 CASSLASGDMNTEAFF TGTGCCAGCAGCTTAGCTTCAGGGGATATGAACACTGAAGCTTTCTTT
NA TRBD2 TRBJ2-1 TRBV4-3 CASSQDPPGGLAGRNEQFF TGCGCCAGCAGCCAAGATCCCCCCGGCGGGCTAGCGGGTAGGAATGAGCAGTTCTTC
once NA TRBJ2-5 TRBV2 CASTDSWTQYF TGTGCCAGCACTGACTCCTGGACCCAGTACTTC
once TRBD1 TRBJ1-1 TRBV6-5 CASSSPGQRRFGAFF TGTGCCAGCAGTTCCCCGGGACAGAGGAGGTTCGGGGCTTTCTTT
NA NA TRBJ1-5 TRBV19 CASTGRGDNQPQHF TGTGCCAGTACAGGGCGGGGAGACAATCAGCCCCAGCATTTT
NA TRBD2 TRBJ2-1 TRBV11-2 CASSLGRTSGSDEQFF TGTGCCAGCAGCTTAGGGAGGACTAGCGGGAGTGATGAGCAGTTCTTC
once NA TRBJ1-2 TRBV12-3/TRBV12-4 CASSSEGDGYTF TGTGCCAGCAGTTCCGAGGGGGATGGCTACACCTTC
NA TRBD2 TRBJ2-1 TRBV3-1/TRBV3-2 CASSQAGGRFF TGTGCCAGCAGCCAAGCTGGCGGGAGGTTCTTC
NA TRBD1 TRBJ2-1 TRBV9 CASSVGYRGDYNEQFF TGTGCCAGCAGCGTAGGATACAGGGGGGACTACAATGAGCAGTTCTTC
NA NA TRBJ2-1 TRBV7-3 CASSLERDNEQFF TGTGCCAGCAGCTTAGAGCGGGACAATGAGCAGTTCTTC
NA TRBD1 TRBJ2-2 TRBV18 CASSPRLQGATGELFF TGTGCCAGCTCACCACGATTGCAGGGGGCGACCGGGGAGCTGTTTTTT
NA NA TRBJ2-5 TRBV3-1/TRBV3-2 CASSLGRMKTQYF TGTGCCAGCAGTTTGGGGAGGATGAAGACCCAGTACTTC
NA NA TRBJ2-1 TRBV2 CASEGRNEQFF TGTGCCAGCGAAGGCAGGAATGAGCAGTTCTTC
NA TRBD2 TRBJ2-3 TRBV7-9 CASSSRGGGTDTQYF TGTGCCAGCAGCTCGCGGGGGGGCGGGACAGATACGCAGTATTTT
few NA TRBJ2-2 TRBV14 CASSPGTWTGELFF TGTGCCAGCAGCCCCGGGACTTGGACCGGGGAGCTGTTTTTT
NA NA TRBJ2-5 TRBV18 CASSPYSQGRETQYF TGTGCCAGCTCACCTTATTCACAGGGCCGTGAGACCCAGTACTTC
once NA TRBJ2-7 TRBV7-9 CASSPVGGEQYF TGTGCCAGCAGCCCAGTCGGGGGCGAGCAGTACTTC
once NA TRBJ1-4 TRBV19 CASDSSSRGGEKLFF TGTGCCAGTGATTCGTCGTCCAGGGGAGGGGAAAAACTGTTTTTT
NA NA TRBJ2-1 TRBV10-3 CAIRPQGYNYNEQFF TGTGCCATCAGACCACAGGGATACAATTACAATGAGCAGTTCTTC
NA TRBD1 TRBJ2-6 TRBV20-1 CSASHRGRSGANVLTF TGCAGTGCTAGTCACAGGGGGCGGTCTGGGGCCAACGTCCTGACTTTC
few TRBD1 TRBJ1-1 TRBV10-2 CASKDRGGLNTEAFF TGCGCCAGCAAGGACAGGGGAGGTTTGAACACTGAAGCTTTCTTT
NA NA TRBJ2-5 TRBV5-1 CASRRVEGKETQYF TGCGCCAGTAGGAGGGTGGAGGGGAAAGAGACCCAGTACTTC
NA NA TRBJ2-7 TRBV6-4 CASPTSGTFYEQYF TGTGCCAGTCCTACCTCCGGGACATTCTACGAGCAGTACTTC
once TRBD1 TRBJ2-7 TRBV10-3 CAISTGTGPYEQYF TGTGCCATCAGCACCGGGACAGGCCCTTACGAGCAGTACTTC
NA TRBD2 TRBJ2-1 TRBV5-4 CASSLPSGYNEQFF TGTGCCAGCAGCTTGCCTAGCGGGTACAATGAGCAGTTCTTC
once TRBD1 TRBJ2-1 TRBV27 CASTPRTGARNNEQFF TGTGCCAGCACCCCTAGGACAGGGGCTCGAAACAATGAGCAGTTCTTC
NA NA TRBJ1-1 TRBV6-5 CASRRQSVMNTEAFF TGTGCCAGCAGAAGACAGAGTGTAATGAACACTGAAGCTTTCTTT
NA NA TRBJ1-4 TRBV19 CASSSQAAANEKLFF TGTGCCAGTAGCAGCCAGGCAGCGGCGAATGAAAAACTGTTTTTT
NA TRBD2 TRBJ2-5 TRBV7-2 CASSPMGAGGPYETQYF TGTGCCAGCAGCCCAATGGGGGCGGGAGGGCCGTATGAGACCCAGTACTTC
NA NA TRBJ1-2 TRBV4-1 CASSQDRGGYGYTF TGCGCCAGCAGCCAAGACAGGGGAGGGTATGGCTACACCTTC
NA NA TRBJ1-5 TRBV19 CASSGRGDYQPQHF TGTGCCAGTAGTGGTCGGGGGGACTATCAACCCCAGCATTTT
NA NA TRBJ1-1 TRBV10-3 CAISFPGGTEAFF TGTGCCATCAGTTTCCCTGGGGGGACTGAAGCTTTCTTT
NA NA TRBJ2-5 TRBV5-8 CASSSGRFGPRGTQYF TGTGCCAGCAGCTCTGGGCGATTTGGGCCGCGTGGGACCCAGTACTTC
NA NA TRBJ2-7 TRBV6-1 CASSELQVPSYEQYF TGTGCCAGCAGTGAGCTGCAGGTCCCCTCCTACGAGCAGTACTTC
NA NA TRBJ1-5 TRBV2 CASSEVGGSQPQHF TGTGCCAGCAGTGAGGTAGGCGGTTCTCAGCCCCAGCATTTT
NA TRBD1 TRBJ2-7 TRBV18 CASSPRSDRLEQYF TGTGCCAGCTCACCTCGTTCGGACAGGCTGGAGCAGTACTTC
NA TRBD2 TRBJ2-7 TRBV9 CASSVVGRQGLAGRVNYEQYF TGTGCCAGCAGCGTAGTCGGCAGGCAGGGACTAGCGGGACGGGTCAACTACGAGCAGTACTTC
NA NA TRBJ1-6 TRBV27 CASSLFSQGGYNSPLHF TGTGCCAGCAGTTTATTTTCGCAGGGAGGCTATAATTCACCCCTCCACTTT
NA NA TRBJ2-5 TRBV11-2 CASSLDRWGGGMETQYF TGTGCCAGCAGCTTAGATCGGTGGGGAGGAGGGATGGAGACCCAGTACTTC
few TRBD1 TRBJ2-2 TRBV11-1 CASRHAGTGGPGELFF TGTGCCAGCAGGCACGCCGGGACAGGGGGCCCCGGGGAGCTGTTTTTT
NA TRBD1 TRBJ2-7 TRBV27 CASKGTGVPKGYEQYF TGTGCCAGCAAAGGGACAGGGGTCCCCAAGGGCTACGAGCAGTACTTC
NA TRBD2 TRBJ2-7 TRBV3-1/TRBV3-2 CASSLGTSSLEQYF TGTGCCAGCAGCCTTGGGACTAGCTCCCTCGAGCAGTACTTC
NA NA TRBJ2-7 TRBV25-1 CASSEPGDRSYEQYF TGTGCCAGCAGTGAACCAGGGGACCGCTCCTACGAGCAGTACTTC
NA NA TRBJ2-5 TRBV11-2 CASRRTAGRETQYF TGTGCCAGCAGGAGGACTGCCGGGCGAGAGACCCAGTACTTC
NA TRBD1 TRBJ1-2 TRBV19 CASTMQGDIPGYTF TGTGCCAGTACCATGCAGGGGGACATTCCTGGCTACACCTTC
NA TRBD2 TRBJ2-1 TRBV7-9 CASRLRLAGVGNEQFF TGTGCCAGCAGACTTAGGTTAGCGGGAGTTGGCAATGAGCAGTTCTTC
NA NA TRBJ2-2 TRBV21-1 CASSKDGGTSGTGELFF TGTGCCAGCAGCAAAGATGGGGGGACTAGCGGTACCGGGGAGCTGTTTTTT
once NA TRBJ1-1 TRBV7-8 CASSPSELNTEAFF TGTGCCAGCAGCCCAAGCGAATTGAACACTGAAGCTTTCTTT
NA NA TRBJ1-5 TRBV19 CASTRDGRGGQPQHF TGTGCCAGTACCAGGGATGGAAGGGGAGGTCAGCCCCAGCATTTT
NA TRBD1 TRBJ2-4 TRBV19 CASDLGTGETGIQYF TGTGCCAGCGACCTCGGGACAGGGGAGACGGGCATTCAGTACTTC
NA NA TRBJ1-2 TRBV18 CASSPDNGPDYGYTF TGTGCCAGCTCACCAGACAACGGCCCCGACTATGGCTACACCTTC
NA TRBD1 TRBJ1-6 TRBV4-2 CASSRGQGGDSPLHF TGTGCCAGCAGCCGAGGACAGGGGGGCGATTCACCCCTCCACTTT
NA TRBD2 TRBJ2-7 TRBV4-3 CASSQGAAGVSTYEQYF TGCGCCAGCAGCCAAGGGGCAGCGGGAGTGTCCACCTACGAGCAGTACTTC